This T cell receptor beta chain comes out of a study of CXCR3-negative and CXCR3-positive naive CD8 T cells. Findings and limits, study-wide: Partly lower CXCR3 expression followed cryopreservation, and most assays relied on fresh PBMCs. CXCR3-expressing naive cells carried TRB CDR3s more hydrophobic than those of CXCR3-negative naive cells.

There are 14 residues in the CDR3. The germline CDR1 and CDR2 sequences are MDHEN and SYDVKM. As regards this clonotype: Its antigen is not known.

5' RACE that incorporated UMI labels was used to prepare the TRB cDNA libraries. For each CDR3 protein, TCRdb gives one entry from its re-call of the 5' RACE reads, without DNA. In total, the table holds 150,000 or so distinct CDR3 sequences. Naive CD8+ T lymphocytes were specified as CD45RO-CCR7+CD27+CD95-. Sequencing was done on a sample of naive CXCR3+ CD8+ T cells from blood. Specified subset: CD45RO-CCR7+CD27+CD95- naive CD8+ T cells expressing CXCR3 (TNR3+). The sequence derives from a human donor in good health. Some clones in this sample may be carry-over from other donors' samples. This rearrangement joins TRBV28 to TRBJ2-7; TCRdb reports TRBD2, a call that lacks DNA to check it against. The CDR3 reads CASRPTGTRYEQYF.